This TCR beta chain was sequenced during a study of PD-1 blockade in classical Hodgkin lymphoma. After autologous stem cell transplantation all patients relapsed, and prior brentuximab vedotin exposure differed between cohorts. A remark on this clone: No antigen is known for it.

Germline V lookup: CDR1 SGHRS, CDR2 YFSETQ. Trimming pared 4 bases from V and 2 bases from J, leaving 12 bases between. The CDR3 spans 14 residues. General study results and limits: Exclusion covered patients beginning nivolumab under 1 year post-ASCT. Baseline diversity resembling that of newly diagnosed patients was seen in complete responders.

The repertoire was sequenced with immunoSEQ multiplex PCR; TCRdb's copy has only in-frame clones and lacks some. The data hold about 28,000 clones, with around 84% observed a single time. V gene TRBV5-1 combines with J gene TRBJ1-1; D is possibly TRBD1 (5 bases). The source is a human donor with classical Hodgkin lymphoma. Here the sequenced sample was peripheral blood mononuclear cells (PBMCs), taken before the second cycle of nivolumab. CDR3 sequence (DNA): TGCGCCAGCAGCCCCGGGACCTTAAACACTGAAGCTTTCTTT. Protein sequence: CASSPGTLNTEAFF.